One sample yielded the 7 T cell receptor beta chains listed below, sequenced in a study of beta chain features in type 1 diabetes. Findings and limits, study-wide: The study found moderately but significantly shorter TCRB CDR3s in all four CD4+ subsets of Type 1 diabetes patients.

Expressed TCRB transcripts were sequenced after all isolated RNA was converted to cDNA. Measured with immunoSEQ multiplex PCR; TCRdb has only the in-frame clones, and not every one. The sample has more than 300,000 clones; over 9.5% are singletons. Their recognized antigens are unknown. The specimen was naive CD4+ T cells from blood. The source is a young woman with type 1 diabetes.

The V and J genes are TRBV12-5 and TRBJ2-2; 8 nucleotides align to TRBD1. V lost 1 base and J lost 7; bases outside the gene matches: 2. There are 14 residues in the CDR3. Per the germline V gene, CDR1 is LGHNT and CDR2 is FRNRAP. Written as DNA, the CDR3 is TGTGCTAGTGGTTTGGGACAGGGGCGCGGGGAGCTGTTTTTT. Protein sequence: CASGLGQGRGELFF.

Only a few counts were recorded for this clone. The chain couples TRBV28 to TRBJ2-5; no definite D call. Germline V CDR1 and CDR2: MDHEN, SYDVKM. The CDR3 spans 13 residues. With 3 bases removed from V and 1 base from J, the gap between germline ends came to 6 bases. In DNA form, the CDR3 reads TGTGCCAGCAGTTTGTTCAGCCAAGAGACCCAGTACTTC. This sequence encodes CASSLFSQETQYF.

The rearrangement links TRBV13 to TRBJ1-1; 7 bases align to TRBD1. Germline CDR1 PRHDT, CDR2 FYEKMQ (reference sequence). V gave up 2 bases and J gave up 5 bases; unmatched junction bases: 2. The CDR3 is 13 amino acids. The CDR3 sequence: CASSLRTGTEAFF. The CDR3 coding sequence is TGTGCCAGCAGCTTAAGGACAGGAACTGAAGCTTTCTTT. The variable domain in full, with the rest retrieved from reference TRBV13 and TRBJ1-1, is AAGVIQSPRHLIKEKRETATLKCYPIPRHDTVYWYQQGPGQDPQFLISFYEKMQSDKGSIPDRFSAQQFSDYHSELNMSSLELGDSALYFCASSLRTGTEAFFGQGTRLTVV.

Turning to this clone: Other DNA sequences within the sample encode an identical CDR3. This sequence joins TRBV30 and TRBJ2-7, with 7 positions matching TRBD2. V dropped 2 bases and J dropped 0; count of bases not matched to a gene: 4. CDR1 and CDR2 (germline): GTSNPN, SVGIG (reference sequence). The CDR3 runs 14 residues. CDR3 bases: TGTGCCTGGAGTCGTGGCGGGAGCTCCTACGAGCAGTACTTC. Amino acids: CAWSRGGSSYEQYF.

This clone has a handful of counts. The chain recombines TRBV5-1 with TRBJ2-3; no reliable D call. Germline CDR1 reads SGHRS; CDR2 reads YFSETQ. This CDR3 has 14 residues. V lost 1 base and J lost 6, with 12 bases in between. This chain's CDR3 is CASSLRVSQDTQYF. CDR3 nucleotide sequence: TGCGCCAGCAGCTTGCGGGTAAGCCAGGATACGCAGTATTTT.

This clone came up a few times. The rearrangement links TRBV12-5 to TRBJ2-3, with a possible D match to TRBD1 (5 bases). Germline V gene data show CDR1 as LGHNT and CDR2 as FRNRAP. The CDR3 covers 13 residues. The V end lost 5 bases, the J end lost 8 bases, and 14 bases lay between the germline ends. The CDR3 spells CASGGSLGVTQYF. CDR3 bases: TGTGCTAGTGGTGGAAGCCTAGGGGTTACGCAGTATTTT.

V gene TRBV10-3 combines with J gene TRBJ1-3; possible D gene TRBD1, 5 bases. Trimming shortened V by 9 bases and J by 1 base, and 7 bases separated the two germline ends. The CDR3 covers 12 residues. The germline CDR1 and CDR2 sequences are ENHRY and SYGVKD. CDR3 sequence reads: CAIRGSGNTIYF. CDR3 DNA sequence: TGTGCCATTAGGGGATCTGGAAACACCATATATTTT.